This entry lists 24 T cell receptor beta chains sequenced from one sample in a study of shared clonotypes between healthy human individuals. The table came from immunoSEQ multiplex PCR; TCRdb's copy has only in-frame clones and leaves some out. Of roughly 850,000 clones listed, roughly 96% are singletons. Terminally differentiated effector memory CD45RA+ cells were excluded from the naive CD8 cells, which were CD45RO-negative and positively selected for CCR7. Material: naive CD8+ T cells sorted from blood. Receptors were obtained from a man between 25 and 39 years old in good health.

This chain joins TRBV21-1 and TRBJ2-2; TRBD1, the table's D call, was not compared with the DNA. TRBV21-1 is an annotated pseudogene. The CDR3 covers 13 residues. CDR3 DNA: TGTGCCAGCAGCAAGGCCTACACCGGGGAGCTGTTTTTT. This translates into CASSKAYTGELFF.

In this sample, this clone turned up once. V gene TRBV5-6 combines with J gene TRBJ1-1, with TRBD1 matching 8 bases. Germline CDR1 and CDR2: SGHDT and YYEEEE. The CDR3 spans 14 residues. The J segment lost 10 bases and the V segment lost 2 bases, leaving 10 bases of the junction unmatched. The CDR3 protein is CASSFAQGAPGAFF. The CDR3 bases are TGTGCCAGCAGCTTCGCCCAGGGGGCGCCGGGAGCTTTCTTT.

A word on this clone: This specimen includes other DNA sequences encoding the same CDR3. CDR3 sequence: CASSFATGNQPQHF. The DNA for the CDR3 is TGTGCCAGCAGTTTCGCAACAGGGAATCAGCCCCAGCATTTT. The chain links TRBV28 to TRBJ1-5, with D possibly TRBD1 on 6 matching bases. Trimming pared 3 bases from V and 4 bases from J, leaving 10 bases between. Germline values: CDR1 MDHEN, CDR2 SYDVKM. The CDR3 totals 14 residues. The variable domain in full, completed from reference TRBV28 and TRBJ1-5, reads DVKVTQSSRYLVKRTGEKVFLECVQDMDHENMFWYRQDPGLGLRLIYFSYDVKMKEKGDIPEGYSVSREKKERFSLILESASTNQTSMYLCASSFATGNQPQHFGDGTRLSIL.

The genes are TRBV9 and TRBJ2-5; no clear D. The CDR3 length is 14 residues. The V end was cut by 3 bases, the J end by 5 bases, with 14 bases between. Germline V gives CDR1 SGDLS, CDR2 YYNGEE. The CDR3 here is CASSAFVGVETQYF. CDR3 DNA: TGTGCCAGCAGCGCCTTTGTGGGTGTGGAGACCCAGTACTTC.

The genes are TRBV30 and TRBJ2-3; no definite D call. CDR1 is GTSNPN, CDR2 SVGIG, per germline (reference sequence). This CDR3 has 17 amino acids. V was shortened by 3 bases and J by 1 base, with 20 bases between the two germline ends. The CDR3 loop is CAWRPAMVAARTDTQYF. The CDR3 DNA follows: TGTGCCTGGAGACCCGCGATGGTCGCCGCGCGCACAGATACGCAGTATTTT.

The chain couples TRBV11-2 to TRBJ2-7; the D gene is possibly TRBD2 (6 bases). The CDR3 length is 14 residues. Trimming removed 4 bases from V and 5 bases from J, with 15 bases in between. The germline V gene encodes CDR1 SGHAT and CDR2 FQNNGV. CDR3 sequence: CASSSEAGGDEQYF. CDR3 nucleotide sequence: TGTGCCAGCAGCTCAGAGGCAGGCGGGGACGAGCAGTACTTC.

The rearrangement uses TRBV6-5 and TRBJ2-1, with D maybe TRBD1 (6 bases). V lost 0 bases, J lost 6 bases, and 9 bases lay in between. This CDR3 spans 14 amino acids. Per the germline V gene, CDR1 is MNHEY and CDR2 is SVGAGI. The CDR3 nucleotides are TGTGCCAGCAGTTACTCGCAGGGGCCCAATGAGCAGTTCTTC. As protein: CASSYSQGPNEQFF.

The chain's CDR3 is CASSSSGRHGQYF. The CDR3 DNA is TGTGCCAGCAGCTCCAGCGGGAGGCACGGGCAGTACTTC. J is TRBJ2-7 and V is TRBV7-8, with TRBD2 identical over 9 bases. This CDR3 is 13 amino acids long. V dropped 4 bases and J dropped 9; count of bases not matched to a gene: 7. Looked up from germline, CDR1 is SGHVS and CDR2 is FQNEAQ.

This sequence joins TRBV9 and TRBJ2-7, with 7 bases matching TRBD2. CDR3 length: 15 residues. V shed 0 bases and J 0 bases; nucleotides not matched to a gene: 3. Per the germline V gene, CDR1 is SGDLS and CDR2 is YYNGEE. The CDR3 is CASSVGGGVSYEQYF. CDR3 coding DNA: TGTGCCAGCAGCGTAGGTGGGGGGGTCTCCTACGAGCAGTACTTC.

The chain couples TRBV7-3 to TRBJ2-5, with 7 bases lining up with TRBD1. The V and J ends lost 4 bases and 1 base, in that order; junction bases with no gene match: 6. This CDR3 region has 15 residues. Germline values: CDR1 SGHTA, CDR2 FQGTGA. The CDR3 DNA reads TGTGCCAGCAGCTCGACAGGGAGCCCCCAAGAGACCCAGTACTTC. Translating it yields CASSSTGSPQETQYF.

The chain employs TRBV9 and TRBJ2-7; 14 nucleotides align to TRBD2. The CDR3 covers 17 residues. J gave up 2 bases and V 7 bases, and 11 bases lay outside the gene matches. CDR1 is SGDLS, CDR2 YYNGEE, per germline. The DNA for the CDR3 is TGTGCCAGCGGGGGGACTAGCGGGAGATCGGGCACCTACGAGCAGTACTTC. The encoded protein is CASGGTSGRSGTYEQYF.

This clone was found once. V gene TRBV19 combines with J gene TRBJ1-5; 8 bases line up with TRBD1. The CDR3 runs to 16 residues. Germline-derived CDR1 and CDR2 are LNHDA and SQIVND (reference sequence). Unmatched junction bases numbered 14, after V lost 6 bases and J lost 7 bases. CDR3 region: CASSGTRDRGRQPQHF. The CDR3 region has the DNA TGTGCCAGTAGCGGTACGAGAGACAGGGGTAGGCAGCCCCAGCATTTT.

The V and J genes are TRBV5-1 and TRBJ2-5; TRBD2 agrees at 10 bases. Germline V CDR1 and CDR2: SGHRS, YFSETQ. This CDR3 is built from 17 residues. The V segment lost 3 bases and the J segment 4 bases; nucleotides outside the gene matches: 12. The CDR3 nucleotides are TGCGCCAGCAGCTGGGGACTCGTAGCGGGAGGTTCAGAGACCCAGTACTTC. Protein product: CASSWGLVAGGSETQYF. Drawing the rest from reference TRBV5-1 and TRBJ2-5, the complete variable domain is KAGVTQTPRYLIKTRGQQVTLSCSPISGHRSVSWYQQTPGQGLQFLFEYFSETQRNKGNFPGRFSGRQFSNSRSEMNVSTLELGDSALYLCASSWGLVAGGSETQYFGPGTRLLVL.

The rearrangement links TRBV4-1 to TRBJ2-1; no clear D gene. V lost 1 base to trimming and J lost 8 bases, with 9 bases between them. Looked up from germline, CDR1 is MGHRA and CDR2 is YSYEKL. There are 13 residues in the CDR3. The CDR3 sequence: CASSQGRADEQFF. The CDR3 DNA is TGCGCCAGCAGCCAAGGGCGAGCTGATGAGCAGTTCTTC.

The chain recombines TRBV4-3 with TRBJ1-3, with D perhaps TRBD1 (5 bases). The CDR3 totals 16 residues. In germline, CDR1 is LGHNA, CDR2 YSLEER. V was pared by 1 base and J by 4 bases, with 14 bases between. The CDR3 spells CASSQAWDYDGNTIYF. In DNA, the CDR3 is TGCGCCAGCAGCCAAGCCTGGGACTACGACGGAAACACCATATATTTT.

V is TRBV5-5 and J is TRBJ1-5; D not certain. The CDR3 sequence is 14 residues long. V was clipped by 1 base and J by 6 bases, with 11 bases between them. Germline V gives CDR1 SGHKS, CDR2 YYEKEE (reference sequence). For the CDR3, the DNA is TGTGCCAGCAGCTTGTATGAGGCGGGTCAGCCCCAGCATTTT. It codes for CASSLYEAGQPQHF.

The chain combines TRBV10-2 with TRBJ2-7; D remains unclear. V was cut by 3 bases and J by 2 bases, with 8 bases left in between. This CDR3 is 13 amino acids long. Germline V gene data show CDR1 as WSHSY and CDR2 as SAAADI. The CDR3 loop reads CASSESQTYEQYF. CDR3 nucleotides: TGCGCCAGCAGTGAAAGCCAGACCTACGAGCAGTACTTC.

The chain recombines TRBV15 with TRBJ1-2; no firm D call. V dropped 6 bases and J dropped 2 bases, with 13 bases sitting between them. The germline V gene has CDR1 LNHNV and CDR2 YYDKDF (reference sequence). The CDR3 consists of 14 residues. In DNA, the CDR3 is TGTGCCACCAGTACCCGGACGGGGAACTATGGCTACACCTTC. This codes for CATSTRTGNYGYTF. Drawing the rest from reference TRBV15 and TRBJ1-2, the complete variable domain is DAMVIQNPRYQVTQFGKPVTLSCSQTLNHNVMYWYQQKSSQAPKLLFHYYDKDFNNEADTPDNFQSRRPNTSFCFLDIRSPGLGDTAMYLCATSTRTGNYGYTFGSGTRLTVV.

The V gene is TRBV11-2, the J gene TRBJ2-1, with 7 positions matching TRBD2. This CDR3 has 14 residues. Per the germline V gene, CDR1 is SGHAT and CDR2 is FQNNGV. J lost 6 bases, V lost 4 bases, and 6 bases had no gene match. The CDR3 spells CASSSLSGPNEQFF. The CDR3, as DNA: TGTGCCAGCAGCTCTCTTAGCGGGCCCAATGAGCAGTTCTTC.

The CDR3 region has the DNA TGTGCCATCAGTGAGTCGACGGTCGAGCAGTACTTC. Translating gives CAISESTVEQYF. The V gene is TRBV10-3, the J gene TRBJ2-7; D unresolved. The germline V gene encodes CDR1 ENHRY and CDR2 SYGVKD. The germline V and J ends were trimmed by 0 bases and 6 bases, with 6 bases remaining between them. This CDR3 region has 12 residues.

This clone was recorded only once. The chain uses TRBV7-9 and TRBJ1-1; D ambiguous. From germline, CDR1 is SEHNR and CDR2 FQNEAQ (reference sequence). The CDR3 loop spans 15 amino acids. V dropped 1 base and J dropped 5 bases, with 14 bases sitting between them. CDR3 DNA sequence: TGTGCCAGCAGCTTAGACTTGGGCAGAGATACTGAAGCTTTCTTT. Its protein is CASSLDLGRDTEAFF.

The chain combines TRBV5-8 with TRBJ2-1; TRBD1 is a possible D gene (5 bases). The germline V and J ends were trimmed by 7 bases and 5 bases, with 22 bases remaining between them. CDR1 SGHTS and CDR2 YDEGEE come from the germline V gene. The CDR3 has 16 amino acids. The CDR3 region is CASHRGPRDLHNEQFF. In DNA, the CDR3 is TGTGCCAGCCACAGAGGCCCCAGGGATCTCCACAATGAGCAGTTCTTC.

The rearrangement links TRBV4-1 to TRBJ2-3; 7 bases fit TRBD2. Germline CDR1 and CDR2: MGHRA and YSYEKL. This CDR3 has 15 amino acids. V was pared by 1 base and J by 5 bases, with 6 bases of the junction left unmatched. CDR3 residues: CASSQAGGRIDTQYF. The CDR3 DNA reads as TGCGCCAGCAGCCAAGCGGGCGGGAGAATAGATACGCAGTATTTT.

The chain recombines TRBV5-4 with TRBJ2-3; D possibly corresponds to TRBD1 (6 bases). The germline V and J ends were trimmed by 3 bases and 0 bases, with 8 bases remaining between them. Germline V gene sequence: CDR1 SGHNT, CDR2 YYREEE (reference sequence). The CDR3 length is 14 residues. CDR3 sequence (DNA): TGTGCCAGCAGCTCTACAGGGAGCACAGATACGCAGTATTTT. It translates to CASSSTGSTDTQYF.